Given below is one T cell receptor beta chain in context. This entry belongs to a study of blood T cell repertoires in COVID-19. Study at large: Sites in the United States, Italy and Spain provided acute and convalescent COVID-19 samples. In each case, the material was cDNA or gDNA derived from T cells, B-cell-depleted T cells, or PBMCs.

Methods used by the authors: Quantification of nucleated cells was approximated via reference gene primer amplification. Sequencing used immunoSEQ multiplex PCR; TCRdb keeps in-frame clones, though not all of them. V, J and clone size are those of that table, while D and trimming were read from the DNA. The table has 150,000 to 180,000 clones, 75% to 85% seen once. V was clipped by 3 bases and J by 8 bases, with 28 bases between them. Germline V CDR1 and CDR2: SGDLS, YYNGEE. This CDR3 comprises 18 residues. The sequence was obtained from a man in his 60s with acute or convalescent COVID-19. The chain combines TRBV9 with TRBJ2-3; possibly TRBD1 for D (7 bases). Sequencing was performed on peripheral blood. The DNA of the CDR3 is TGTGCCAGCAGCGCCGGCCCCGAGACCGACAGGGAGGACGGTACGCAGTATTTT. Its protein product is CASSAGPETDREDGTQYF.